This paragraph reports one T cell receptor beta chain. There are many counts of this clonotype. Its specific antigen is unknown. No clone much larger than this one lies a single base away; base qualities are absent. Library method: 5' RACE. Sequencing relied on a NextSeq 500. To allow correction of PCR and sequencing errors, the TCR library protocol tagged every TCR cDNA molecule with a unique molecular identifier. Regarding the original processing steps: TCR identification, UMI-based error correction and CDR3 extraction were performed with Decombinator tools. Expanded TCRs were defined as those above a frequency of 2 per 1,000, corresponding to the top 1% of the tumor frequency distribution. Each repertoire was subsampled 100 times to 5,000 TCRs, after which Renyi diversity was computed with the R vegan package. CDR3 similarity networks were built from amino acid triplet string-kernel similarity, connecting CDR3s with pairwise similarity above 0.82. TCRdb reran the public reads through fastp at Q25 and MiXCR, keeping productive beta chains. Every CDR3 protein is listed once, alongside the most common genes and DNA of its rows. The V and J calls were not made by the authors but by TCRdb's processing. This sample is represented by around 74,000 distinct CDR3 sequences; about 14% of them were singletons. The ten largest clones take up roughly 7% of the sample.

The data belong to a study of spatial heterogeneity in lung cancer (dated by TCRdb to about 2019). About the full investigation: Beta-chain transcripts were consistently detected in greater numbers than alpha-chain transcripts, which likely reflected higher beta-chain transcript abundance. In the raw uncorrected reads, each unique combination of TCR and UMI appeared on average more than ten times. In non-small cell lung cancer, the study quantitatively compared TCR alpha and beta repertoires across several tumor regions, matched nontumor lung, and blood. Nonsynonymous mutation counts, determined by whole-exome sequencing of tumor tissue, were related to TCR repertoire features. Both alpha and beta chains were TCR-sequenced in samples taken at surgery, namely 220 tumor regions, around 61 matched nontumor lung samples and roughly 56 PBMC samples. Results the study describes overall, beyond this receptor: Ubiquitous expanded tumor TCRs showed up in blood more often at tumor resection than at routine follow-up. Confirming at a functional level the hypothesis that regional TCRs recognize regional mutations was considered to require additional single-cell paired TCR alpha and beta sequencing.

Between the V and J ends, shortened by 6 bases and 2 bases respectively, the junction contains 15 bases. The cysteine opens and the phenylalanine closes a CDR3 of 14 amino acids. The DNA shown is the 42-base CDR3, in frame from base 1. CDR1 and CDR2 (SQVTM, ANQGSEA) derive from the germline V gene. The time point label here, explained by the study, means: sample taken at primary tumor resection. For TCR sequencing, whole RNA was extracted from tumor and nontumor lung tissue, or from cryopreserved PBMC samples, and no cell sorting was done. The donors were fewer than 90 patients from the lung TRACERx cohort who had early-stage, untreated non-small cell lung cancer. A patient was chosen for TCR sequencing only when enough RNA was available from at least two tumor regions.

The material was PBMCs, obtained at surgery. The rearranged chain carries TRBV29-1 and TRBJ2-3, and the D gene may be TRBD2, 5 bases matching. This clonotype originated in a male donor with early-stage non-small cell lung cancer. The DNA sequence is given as TGCAGCGTCTCGATCGGGGATGTCACAGATACGCAGTATTTT. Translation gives CSVSIGDVTDTQYF.